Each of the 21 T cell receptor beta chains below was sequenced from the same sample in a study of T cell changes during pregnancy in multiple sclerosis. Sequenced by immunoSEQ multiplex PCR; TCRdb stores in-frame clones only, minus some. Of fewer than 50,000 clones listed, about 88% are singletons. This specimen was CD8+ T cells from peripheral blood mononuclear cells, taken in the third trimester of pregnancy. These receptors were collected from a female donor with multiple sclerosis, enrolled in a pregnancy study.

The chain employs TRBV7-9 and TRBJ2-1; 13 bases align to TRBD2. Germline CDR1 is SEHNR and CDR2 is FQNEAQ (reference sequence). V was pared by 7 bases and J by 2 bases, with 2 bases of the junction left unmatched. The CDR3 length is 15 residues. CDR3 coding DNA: TGTGCCAGCACACTAGCGGGGGGGCCCTACAATGAGCAGTTCTTC. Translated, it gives CASTLAGGPYNEQFF.

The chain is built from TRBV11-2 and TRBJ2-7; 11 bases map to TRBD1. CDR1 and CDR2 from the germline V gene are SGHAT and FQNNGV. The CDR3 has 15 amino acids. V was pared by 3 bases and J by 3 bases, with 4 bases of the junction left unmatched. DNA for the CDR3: TGTGCCAGCAGCTTCGGACAGGGGGCCTTCTACGAGCAGTACTTC. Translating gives CASSFGQGAFYEQYF.

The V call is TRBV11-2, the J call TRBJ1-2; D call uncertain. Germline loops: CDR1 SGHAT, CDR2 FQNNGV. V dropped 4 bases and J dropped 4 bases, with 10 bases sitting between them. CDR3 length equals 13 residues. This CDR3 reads CASSSWTSYGYTF. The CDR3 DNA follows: TGTGCCAGCAGCTCCTGGACTAGCTATGGCTACACCTTC.

DNA for the CDR3: TGTGCCAGCAGCCTACGGGACAGCATACCCTTATCCTACAATGAGCAGTTCTTC. Protein sequence: CASSLRDSIPLSYNEQFF. This chain links TRBV11-2 with TRBJ2-1; TRBD1 aligns across 7 bases. Germline V CDR1 and CDR2: SGHAT, FQNNGV. V dropped 5 bases and J dropped 1; count of bases not matched to a gene: 14. This CDR3 comprises 18 residues.

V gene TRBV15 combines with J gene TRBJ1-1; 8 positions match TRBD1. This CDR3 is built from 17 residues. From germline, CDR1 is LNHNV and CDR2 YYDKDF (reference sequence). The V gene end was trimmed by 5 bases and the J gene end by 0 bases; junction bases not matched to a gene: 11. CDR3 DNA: TGTGCCACCAGCCCAAGTTTAGGACAGGGAATGAACACTGAAGCTTTCTTT. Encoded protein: CATSPSLGQGMNTEAFF.

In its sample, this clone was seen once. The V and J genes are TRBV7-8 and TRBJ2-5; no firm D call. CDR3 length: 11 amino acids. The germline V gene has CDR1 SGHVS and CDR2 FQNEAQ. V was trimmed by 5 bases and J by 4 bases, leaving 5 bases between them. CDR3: CASSALETQYF. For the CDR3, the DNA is TGTGCCAGCAGCGCGTTAGAGACCCAGTACTTC.

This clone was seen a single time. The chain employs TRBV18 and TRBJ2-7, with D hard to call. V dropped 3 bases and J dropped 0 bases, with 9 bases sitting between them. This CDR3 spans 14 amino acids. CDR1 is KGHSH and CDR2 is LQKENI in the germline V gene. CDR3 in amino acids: CASSPHPGSYEQYF. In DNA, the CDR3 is TGTGCCAGCTCACCCCATCCAGGCTCCTACGAGCAGTACTTC.

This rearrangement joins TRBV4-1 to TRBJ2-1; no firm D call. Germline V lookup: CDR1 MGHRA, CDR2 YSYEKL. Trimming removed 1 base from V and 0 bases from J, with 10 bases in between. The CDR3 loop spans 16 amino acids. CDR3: CASSQVAASSYNEQFF. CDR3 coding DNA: TGCGCCAGCAGCCAAGTTGCAGCTAGCTCCTACAATGAGCAGTTCTTC.

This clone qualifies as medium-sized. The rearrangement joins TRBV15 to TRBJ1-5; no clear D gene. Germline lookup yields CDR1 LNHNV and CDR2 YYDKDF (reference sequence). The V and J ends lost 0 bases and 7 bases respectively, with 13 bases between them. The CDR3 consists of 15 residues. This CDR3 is CATSRDLGASQPQHF. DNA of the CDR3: TGTGCCACCAGCAGAGATTTGGGAGCAAGCCAGCCCCAGCATTTT.

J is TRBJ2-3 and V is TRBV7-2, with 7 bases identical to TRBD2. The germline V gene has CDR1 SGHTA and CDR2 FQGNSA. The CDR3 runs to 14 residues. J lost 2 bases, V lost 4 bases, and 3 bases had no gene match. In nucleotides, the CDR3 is TGTGCCAGCAGCTCCGGGGGGATCACAGATACGCAGTATTTT. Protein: CASSSGGITDTQYF. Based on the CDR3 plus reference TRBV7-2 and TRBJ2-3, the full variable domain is GAGVSQSPSNKVTEKGKDVELRCDPISGHTALYWYRQSLGQGLEFLIYFQGNSAPDKSGLPSDRFSAERTGGSVSTLTIQRTQQEDSAVYLCASSSGGITDTQYFGPGTRLTVL.

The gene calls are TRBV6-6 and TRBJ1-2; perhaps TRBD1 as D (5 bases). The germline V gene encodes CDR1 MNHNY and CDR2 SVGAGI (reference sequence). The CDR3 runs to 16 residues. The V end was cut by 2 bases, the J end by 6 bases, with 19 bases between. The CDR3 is CASSYIPGQGRNGYTF. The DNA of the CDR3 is TGTGCCAGCAGTTACATCCCGGGCCAGGGAAGGAATGGCTACACCTTC.

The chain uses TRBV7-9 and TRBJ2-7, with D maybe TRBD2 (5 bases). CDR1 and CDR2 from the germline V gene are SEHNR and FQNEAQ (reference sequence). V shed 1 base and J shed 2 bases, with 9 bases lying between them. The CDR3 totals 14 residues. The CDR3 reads CASSLVRETYEQYF. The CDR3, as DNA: TGTGCCAGCAGCTTAGTGAGGGAGACCTACGAGCAGTACTTC.

The CDR3 DNA sequence: TGTGCCAGCAGTTTAAACAGGGGAGACTATGGCTACACCTTC. It specifies CASSLNRGDYGYTF. J is TRBJ1-2 and V is TRBV27; 7 bases line up with TRBD1. The CDR3 contains 14 residues. Germline values: CDR1 MNHEY, CDR2 SMNVEV (reference sequence). V was pared by 2 bases and J by 3 bases, with 3 bases of the junction left unmatched.

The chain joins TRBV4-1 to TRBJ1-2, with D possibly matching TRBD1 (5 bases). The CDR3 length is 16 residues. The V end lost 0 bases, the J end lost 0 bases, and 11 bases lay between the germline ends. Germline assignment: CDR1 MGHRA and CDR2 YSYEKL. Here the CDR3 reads CASSQDLGEANYGYTF. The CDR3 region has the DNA TGCGCCAGCAGCCAAGATCTGGGGGAGGCTAACTATGGCTACACCTTC.

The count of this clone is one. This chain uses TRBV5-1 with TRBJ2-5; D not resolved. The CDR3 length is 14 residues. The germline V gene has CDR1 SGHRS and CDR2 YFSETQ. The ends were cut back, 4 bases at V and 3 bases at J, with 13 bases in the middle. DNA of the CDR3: TGCGCCAGCAGCCTCAGTCCCGATGAAGAGACCCAGTACTTC. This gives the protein CASSLSPDEETQYF.

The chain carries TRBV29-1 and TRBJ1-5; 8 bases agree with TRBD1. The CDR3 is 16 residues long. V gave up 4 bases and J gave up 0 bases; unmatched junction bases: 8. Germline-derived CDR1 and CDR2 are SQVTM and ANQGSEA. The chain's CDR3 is CSVVSGGKYSNQPQHF. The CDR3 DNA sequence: TGCAGCGTTGTATCAGGGGGCAAATATAGCAATCAGCCCCAGCATTTT. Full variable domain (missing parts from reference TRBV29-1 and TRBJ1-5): SAVISQKPSRDICQRGTSLTIQCQVDSQVTMMFWYRQQPGQSLTLIATANQGSEATYESGFVIDKFPISRPNLTFSTLTVSNMSPEDSSIYLCSVVSGGKYSNQPQHFGDGTRLSIL.

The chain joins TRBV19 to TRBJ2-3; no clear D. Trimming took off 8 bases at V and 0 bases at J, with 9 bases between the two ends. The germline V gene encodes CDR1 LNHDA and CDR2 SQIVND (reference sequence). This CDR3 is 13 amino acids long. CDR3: CASGMTSTDTQYF. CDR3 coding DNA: TGTGCCAGTGGAATGACTAGCACAGATACGCAGTATTTT. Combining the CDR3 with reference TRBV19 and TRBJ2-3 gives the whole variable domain DGGITQSPKYLFRKEGQNVTLSCEQNLNHDAMYWYRQDPGQGLRLIYYSQIVNDFQKGDIAEGYSVSREKKESFPLTVTSAQKNPTAFYLCASGMTSTDTQYFGPGTRLTVL.

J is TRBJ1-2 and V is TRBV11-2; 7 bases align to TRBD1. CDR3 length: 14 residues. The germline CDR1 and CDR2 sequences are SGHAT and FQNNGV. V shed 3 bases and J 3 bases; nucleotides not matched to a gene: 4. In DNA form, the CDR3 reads TGTGCCAGCAGCTTTGCAGGGGGACACTATGGCTACACCTTC. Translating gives CASSFAGGHYGYTF.

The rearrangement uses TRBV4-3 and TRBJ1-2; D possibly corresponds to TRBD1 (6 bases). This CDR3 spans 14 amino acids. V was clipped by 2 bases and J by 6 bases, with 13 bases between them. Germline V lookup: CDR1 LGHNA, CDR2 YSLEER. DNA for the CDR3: TGCGCCAGCAGCCAATTAGGGGGAACCAATGGCTACACCTTC. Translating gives CASSQLGGTNGYTF.

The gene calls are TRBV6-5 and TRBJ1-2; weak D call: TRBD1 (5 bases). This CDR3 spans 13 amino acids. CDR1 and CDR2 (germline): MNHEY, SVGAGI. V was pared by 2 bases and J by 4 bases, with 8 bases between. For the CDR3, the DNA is TGTGCCAGCAGTTACGGACACTTCTATGGCTACACCTTC. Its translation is CASSYGHFYGYTF.

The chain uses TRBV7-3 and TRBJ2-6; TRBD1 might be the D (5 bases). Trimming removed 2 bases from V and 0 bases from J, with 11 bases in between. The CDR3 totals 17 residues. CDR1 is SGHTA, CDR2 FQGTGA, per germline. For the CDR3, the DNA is TGTGCCAGCAGCTTAGGCCAGGGTTTCTCTGGGGCCAACGTCCTGACTTTC. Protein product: CASSLGQGFSGANVLTF.